This is a list of T cell receptor beta chains from one sample in a study of shared clonotypes between healthy human individuals. This table comes from immunoSEQ multiplex PCR, and its TCRdb copy is limited to in-frame clones, with some not included. Of roughly 640,000 clones listed, around 67% are singletons. Sequencing was performed on memory CD4+ T cells sorted from blood. The receptors were gathered from a woman in her 30s in good health. Both conserved end residues are part of each CDR3. Fields, in order: J gene, V gene, D gene, clone size, CDR3 DNA, CDR3 protein. The D gene is left open where the match is weak. The size entry is marked missing in some rows and otherwise reads once, few, many or a size class.

j_gene: TRBJ2-7
v_gene: TRBV19
d_gene: NA
abundance: NA
CDR3nt: TGTGCCAGTGCCCCCTACGAGCAGTACTTC
CDR3aa: CASAPYEQYF

j_gene: TRBJ2-1
v_gene: TRBV29-1
d_gene: TRBD2
abundance: NA
CDR3nt: TGCAGCGTTGCGGGACTAGCGGGATCCAATGAGCAGTTCTTC
CDR3aa: CSVAGLAGSNEQFF

j_gene: TRBJ2-1
v_gene: TRBV7-9
d_gene: TRBD1
abundance: few
CDR3nt: TGTGCCAGCAGCCCCTGGCCTGGACAGGGTGACACTTGGCAGTTCTTC
CDR3aa: CASSPWPGQGDTWQFF

j_gene: TRBJ1-2
v_gene: TRBV30
d_gene: NA
abundance: NA
CDR3nt: TGTGCCTGGAGTCCCGGGACACCCTATGGCTACACCTTC
CDR3aa: CAWSPGTPYGYTF

j_gene: TRBJ1-5
v_gene: TRBV2
d_gene: NA
abundance: NA
CDR3nt: TGTGCCAGCAGTGAGGACGGGTTTGAGGATCAGCCCCAGCATTTT
CDR3aa: CASSEDGFEDQPQHF

j_gene: TRBJ2-3
v_gene: TRBV7-3
d_gene: TRBD2
abundance: NA
CDR3nt: TGTGCCAGCAGTCGCTCCGGGACTAGCCTCACAGATACGCAGTATTTT
CDR3aa: CASSRSGTSLTDTQYF

j_gene: TRBJ2-5
v_gene: TRBV4-1
d_gene: NA
abundance: NA
CDR3nt: TGCGCCAGCAGCCCCAATCGGGGGGAGACCCAGTACTTC
CDR3aa: CASSPNRGETQYF

j_gene: TRBJ2-3
v_gene: TRBV11-2
d_gene: TRBD1
abundance: NA
CDR3nt: TGTGCCAGCAGCCCCACAGGGGATCGGAACACAGATACGCAGTATTTT
CDR3aa: CASSPTGDRNTDTQYF

j_gene: TRBJ1-5
v_gene: TRBV2
d_gene: NA
abundance: NA
CDR3nt: TGTGCCAGCAGTGAAGGGGCAGCGCTCAATCAGCCCCAGCATTTT
CDR3aa: CASSEGAALNQPQHF

j_gene: TRBJ1-1
v_gene: TRBV6-6
d_gene: NA
abundance: NA
CDR3nt: TGTGCCAGCAGTTACTCGACAGTTTACACTGAAGCTTTCTTT
CDR3aa: CASSYSTVYTEAFF

j_gene: TRBJ2-6
v_gene: TRBV6-1
d_gene: NA
abundance: NA
CDR3nt: TGTGCCAGCACAGGCTCTGGGGCCAACGTCCTGACTTTC
CDR3aa: CASTGSGANVLTF

j_gene: TRBJ1-4
v_gene: TRBV11-2
d_gene: TRBD1
abundance: NA
CDR3nt: TGTGCCAGCAGCCTAAGGTCTACCGGGACAGGGAGAGGAAAACTGTTTTTT
CDR3aa: CASSLRSTGTGRGKLFF

j_gene: TRBJ2-3
v_gene: TRBV6-5
d_gene: TRBD2
abundance: NA
CDR3nt: TGTGCCAGCAGTTACTCGACTAGCGGCACGCATACGCAGTATTTT
CDR3aa: CASSYSTSGTHTQYF

j_gene: TRBJ2-7
v_gene: TRBV6-5
d_gene: TRBD2
abundance: NA
CDR3nt: TGTGCCAGCAGTAGGACTAGTTACGAGCAGTACTTC
CDR3aa: CASSRTSYEQYF

j_gene: TRBJ2-7
v_gene: TRBV7-2
d_gene: NA
abundance: NA
CDR3nt: TGTGCCAGCAGCCAAGATCAAGGGTCTTTCTACGAGCAGTACTTC
CDR3aa: CASSQDQGSFYEQYF

j_gene: TRBJ2-2
v_gene: TRBV19
d_gene: TRBD2
abundance: NA
CDR3nt: TGTGCCAGTATGGGACTAGCGGGAGCTTTCACCGGGGAGCTGTTTTTT
CDR3aa: CASMGLAGAFTGELFF

j_gene: TRBJ1-5
v_gene: TRBV19
d_gene: NA
abundance: few
CDR3nt: TGTGCCAGTAGTCGGGAAGTTGTGAGTAATCAGCCCCAGCATTTT
CDR3aa: CASSREVVSNQPQHF

j_gene: TRBJ1-5
v_gene: TRBV28
d_gene: NA
abundance: few
CDR3nt: TGTGCCAGCAGTTTGCCCATCCCGGGGCAGCCCCAGCATTTT
CDR3aa: CASSLPIPGQPQHF

j_gene: TRBJ1-2
v_gene: TRBV5-4
d_gene: NA
abundance: few
CDR3nt: TGTGCCAGCAGCTTGATGGAACACTATGGCTACACCTTC
CDR3aa: CASSLMEHYGYTF

j_gene: TRBJ1-3
v_gene: TRBV6-1
d_gene: NA
abundance: once
CDR3nt: TGTGCCAGCAGTGACAGACGGAAACTACACTCTGGAAACACCATATATTTT
CDR3aa: CASSDRRKLHSGNTIYF

j_gene: TRBJ2-7
v_gene: TRBV18
d_gene: NA
abundance: few
CDR3nt: TGTGCCAGCTCACCCGGGCAGGCCGGGAGTGCACACGAGCAGTACTTC
CDR3aa: CASSPGQAGSAHEQYF